In its sample, the clone carrying this TCR beta chain was seen a few times. Through a sample-barcoded 5' primer and a J-beta primer mix, a second PCR was run for roughly 6 to 12 cycles. TCRdb reprocessed the 5' RACE reads via MiXCR and lists one record per CDR3 protein. The sample carries some 1,500,000 distinct CDR3 sequences, roughly 43% recorded once. The entry originates in a study of blood T cells in healthy people across ages. Study background: About one barcoded TCR beta cDNA was captured per two T cells.

Trimming removed 5 bases from V and 3 bases from J, with 13 bases in between. This CDR3 contains 14 residues. Germline assignment: CDR1 MNHEY and CDR2 SVGAGI. The genes are TRBV6-5 and TRBJ1-1, with unresolved D. The TCR originated in a woman under 30 in good health. The source material was blood. The CDR3, as DNA: TGTGCCAGCAGTGGTACCCGGAGAGACACTGAAGCTTTCTTT. Protein: CASSGTRRDTEAFF.